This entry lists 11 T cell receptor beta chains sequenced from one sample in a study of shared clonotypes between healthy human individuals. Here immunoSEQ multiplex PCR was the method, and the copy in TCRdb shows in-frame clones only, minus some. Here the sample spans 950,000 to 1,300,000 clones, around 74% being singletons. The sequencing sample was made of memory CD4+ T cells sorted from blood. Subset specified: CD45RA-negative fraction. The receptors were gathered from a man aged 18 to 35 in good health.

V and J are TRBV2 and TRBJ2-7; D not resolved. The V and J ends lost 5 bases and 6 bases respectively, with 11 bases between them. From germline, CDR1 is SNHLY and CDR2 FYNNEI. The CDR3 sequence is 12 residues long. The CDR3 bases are TGTGCCAGCAGTTCTCCCCCTGGCGAGCAGTACTTC. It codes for CASSSPPGEQYF.

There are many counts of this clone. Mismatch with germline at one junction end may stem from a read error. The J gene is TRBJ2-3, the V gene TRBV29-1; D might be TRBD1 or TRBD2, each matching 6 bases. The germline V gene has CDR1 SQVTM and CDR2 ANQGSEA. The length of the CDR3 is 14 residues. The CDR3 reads CSIELGGGTDTQYF. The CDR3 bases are TGCAGCATTGAGCTGGGGGGCGGCACAGATACGCAGTATTTT.

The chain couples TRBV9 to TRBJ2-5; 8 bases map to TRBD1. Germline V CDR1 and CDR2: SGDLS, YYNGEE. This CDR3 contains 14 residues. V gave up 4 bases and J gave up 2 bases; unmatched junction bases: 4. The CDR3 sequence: CASSKGTGQETQYF. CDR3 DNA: TGTGCCAGCAGCAAGGGGACAGGACAAGAGACCCAGTACTTC.

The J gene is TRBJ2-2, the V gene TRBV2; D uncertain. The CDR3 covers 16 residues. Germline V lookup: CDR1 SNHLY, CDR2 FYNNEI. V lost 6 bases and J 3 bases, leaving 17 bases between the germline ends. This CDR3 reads CASRRDPTPYTGELFF. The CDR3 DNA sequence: TGTGCCAGCAGGCGAGACCCCACGCCATACACCGGGGAGCTGTTTTTT.

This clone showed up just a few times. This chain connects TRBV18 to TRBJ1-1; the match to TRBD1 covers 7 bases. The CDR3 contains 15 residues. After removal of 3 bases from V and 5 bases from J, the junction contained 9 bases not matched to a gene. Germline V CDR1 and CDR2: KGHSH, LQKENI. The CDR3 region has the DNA TGTGCCAGCTCACCGTTAACAGGGGCTGGGACTGAAGCTTTCTTT. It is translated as CASSPLTGAGTEAFF.

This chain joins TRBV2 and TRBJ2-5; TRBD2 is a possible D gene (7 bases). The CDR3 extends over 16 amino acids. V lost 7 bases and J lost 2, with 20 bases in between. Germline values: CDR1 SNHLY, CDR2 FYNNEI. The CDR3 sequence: CASTGGSRGGQETQYF. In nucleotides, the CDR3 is TGTGCCAGCACCGGAGGAAGCAGGGGAGGGCAAGAGACCCAGTACTTC.

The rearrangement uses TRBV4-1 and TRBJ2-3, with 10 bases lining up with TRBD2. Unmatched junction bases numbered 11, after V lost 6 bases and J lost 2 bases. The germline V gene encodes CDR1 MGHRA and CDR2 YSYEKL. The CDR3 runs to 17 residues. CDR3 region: CASSQPLAGLYTDTQYF. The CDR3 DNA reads TGCGCCAGCAGTCAACCACTAGCGGGACTTTACACAGATACGCAGTATTTT.

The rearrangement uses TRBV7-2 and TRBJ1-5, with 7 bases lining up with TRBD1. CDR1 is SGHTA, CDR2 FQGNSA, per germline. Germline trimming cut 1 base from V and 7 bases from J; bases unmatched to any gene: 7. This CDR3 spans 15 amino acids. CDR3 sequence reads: CASSLDRGERQPQHF. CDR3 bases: TGTGCCAGCAGCTTAGACAGGGGCGAGAGGCAGCCCCAGCATTTT.

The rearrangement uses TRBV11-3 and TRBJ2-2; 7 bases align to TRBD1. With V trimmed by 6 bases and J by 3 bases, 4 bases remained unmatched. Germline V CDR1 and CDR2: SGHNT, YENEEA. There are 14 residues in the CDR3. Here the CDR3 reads CASRKGADTGELFF. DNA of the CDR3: TGTGCCAGCAGGAAGGGGGCGGACACCGGGGAGCTGTTTTTT.

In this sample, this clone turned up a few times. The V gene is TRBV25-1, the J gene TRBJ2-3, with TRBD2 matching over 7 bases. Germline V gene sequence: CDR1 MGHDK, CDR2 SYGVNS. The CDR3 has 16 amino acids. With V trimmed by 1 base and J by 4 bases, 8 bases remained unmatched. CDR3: CASSESSSGLADTQYF. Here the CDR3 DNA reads TGTGCCAGCAGTGAATCGTCTAGCGGCCTCGCAGATACGCAGTATTTT.

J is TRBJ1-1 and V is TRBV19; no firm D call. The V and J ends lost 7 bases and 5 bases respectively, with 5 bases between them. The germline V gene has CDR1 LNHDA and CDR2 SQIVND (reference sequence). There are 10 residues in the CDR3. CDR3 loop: CASKGTEAFF. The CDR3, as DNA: TGTGCCAGTAAAGGGACTGAAGCTTTCTTT.